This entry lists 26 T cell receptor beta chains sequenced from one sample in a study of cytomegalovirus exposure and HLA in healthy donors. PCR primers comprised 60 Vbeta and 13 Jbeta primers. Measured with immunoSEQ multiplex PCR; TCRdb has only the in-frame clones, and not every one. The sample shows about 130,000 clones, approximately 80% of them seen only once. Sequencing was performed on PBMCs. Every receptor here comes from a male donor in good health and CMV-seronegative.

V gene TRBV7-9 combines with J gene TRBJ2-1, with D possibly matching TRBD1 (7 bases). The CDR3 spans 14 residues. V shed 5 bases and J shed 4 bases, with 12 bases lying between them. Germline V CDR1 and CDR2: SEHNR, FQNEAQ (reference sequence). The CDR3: CASSPGGPYNEQFF. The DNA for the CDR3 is TGTGCCAGCAGCCCAGGGGGGCCTTACAATGAGCAGTTCTTC.

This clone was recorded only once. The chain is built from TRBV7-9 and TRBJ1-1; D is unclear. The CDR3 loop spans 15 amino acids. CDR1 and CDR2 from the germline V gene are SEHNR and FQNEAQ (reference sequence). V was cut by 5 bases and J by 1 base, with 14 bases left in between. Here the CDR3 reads CASSDRLSRNTEAFF. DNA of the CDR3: TGTGCCAGCAGCGATCGGTTGAGCCGGAACACTGAAGCTTTCTTT.

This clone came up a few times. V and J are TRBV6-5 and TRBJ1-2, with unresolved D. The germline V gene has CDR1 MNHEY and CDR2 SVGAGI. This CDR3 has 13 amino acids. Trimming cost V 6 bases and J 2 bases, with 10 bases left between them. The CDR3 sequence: CASRYMRNYGYTF. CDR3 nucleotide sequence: TGTGCCAGCAGATACATGAGAAACTATGGCTACACCTTC.

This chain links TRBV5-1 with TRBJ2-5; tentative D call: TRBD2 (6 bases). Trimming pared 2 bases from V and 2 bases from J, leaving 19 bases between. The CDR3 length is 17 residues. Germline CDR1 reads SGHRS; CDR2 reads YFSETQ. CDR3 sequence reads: CASSLGRAVGTQETQYF. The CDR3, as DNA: TGCGCCAGCAGCTTAGGCCGGGCAGTTGGGACTCAAGAGACCCAGTACTTC.

CDR3 residues: CASQTGIGLYGYTF. CDR3 nucleotides: TGTGCCAGCCAGACAGGGATTGGGTTGTATGGCTACACCTTC. The V call is TRBV11-2, the J call TRBJ1-2; TRBD1 matches at 7 bases. This CDR3 comprises 14 residues. From germline, CDR1 is SGHAT and CDR2 FQNNGV. The junction had 11 bases not matched to a gene; V was cut back by 8 bases and J by 5 bases.

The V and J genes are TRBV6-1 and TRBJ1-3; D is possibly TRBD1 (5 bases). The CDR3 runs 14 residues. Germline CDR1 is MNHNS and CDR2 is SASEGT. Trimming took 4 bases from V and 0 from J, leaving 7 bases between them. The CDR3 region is CASSGQSSGNTIYF. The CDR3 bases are TGTGCCAGCAGTGGACAGTCCTCTGGAAACACCATATATTTT.

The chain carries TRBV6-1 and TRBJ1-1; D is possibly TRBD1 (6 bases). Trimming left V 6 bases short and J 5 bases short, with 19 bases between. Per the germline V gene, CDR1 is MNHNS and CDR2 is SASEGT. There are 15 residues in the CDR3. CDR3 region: CASRLPFNRDTEAFF. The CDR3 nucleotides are TGTGCCAGCAGGTTGCCTTTTAACAGGGATACTGAAGCTTTCTTT.

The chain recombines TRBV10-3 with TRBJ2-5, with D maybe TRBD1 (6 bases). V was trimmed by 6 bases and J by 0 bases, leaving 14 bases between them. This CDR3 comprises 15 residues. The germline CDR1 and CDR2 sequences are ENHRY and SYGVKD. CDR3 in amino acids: CAIRAGTRHQETQYF. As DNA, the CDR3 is TGTGCCATCAGAGCCGGGACAAGGCACCAAGAGACCCAGTACTTC.

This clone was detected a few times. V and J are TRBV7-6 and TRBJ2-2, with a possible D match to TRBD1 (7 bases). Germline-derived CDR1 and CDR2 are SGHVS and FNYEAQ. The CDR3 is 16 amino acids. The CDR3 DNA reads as TGTGCAGGGGGCCCGCTAGCGCTAACGAACACCGGGGAGCTGTTTTTT. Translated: CAGGPLALTNTGELFF.

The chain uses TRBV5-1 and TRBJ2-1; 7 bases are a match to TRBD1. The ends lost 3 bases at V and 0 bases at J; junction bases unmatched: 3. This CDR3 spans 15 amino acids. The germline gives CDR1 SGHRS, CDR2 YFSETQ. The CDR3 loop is CASSSDRTSYNEQFF. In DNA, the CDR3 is TGCGCCAGCAGCTCGGACAGGACCTCCTACAATGAGCAGTTCTTC. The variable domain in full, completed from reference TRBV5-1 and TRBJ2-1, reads KAGVTQTPRYLIKTRGQQVTLSCSPISGHRSVSWYQQTPGQGLQFLFEYFSETQRNKGNFPGRFSGRQFSNSRSEMNVSTLELGDSALYLCASSSDRTSYNEQFFGPGTRLTVL.

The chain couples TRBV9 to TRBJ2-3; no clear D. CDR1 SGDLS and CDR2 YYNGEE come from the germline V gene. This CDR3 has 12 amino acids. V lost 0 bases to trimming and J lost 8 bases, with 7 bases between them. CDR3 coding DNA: TGTGCCAGCAGCGTAGGAGAACTTACGCAGTATTTT. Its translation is CASSVGELTQYF.

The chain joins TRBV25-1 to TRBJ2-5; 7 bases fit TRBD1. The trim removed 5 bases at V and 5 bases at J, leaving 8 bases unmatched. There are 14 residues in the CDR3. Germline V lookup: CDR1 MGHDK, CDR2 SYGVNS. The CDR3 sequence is CASSFLQGMETQYF. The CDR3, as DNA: TGTGCCAGCAGTTTTCTACAGGGGATGGAGACCCAGTACTTC.

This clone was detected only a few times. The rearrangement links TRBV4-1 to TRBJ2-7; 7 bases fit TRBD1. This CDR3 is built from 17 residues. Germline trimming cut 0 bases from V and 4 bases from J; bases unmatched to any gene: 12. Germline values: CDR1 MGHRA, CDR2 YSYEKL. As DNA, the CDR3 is TGCGCCAGCAGCCAAGAGGCGTCAGGGACAGTTTTTTACGAGCAGTACTTC. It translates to CASSQEASGTVFYEQYF.

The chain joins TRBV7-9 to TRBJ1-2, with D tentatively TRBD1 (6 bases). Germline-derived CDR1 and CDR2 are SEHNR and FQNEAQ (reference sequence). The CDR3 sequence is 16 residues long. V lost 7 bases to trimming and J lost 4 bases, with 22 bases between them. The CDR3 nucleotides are TGTGCCAGCAATAAACCGACGACAGGTTCCGTCTATGGCTACACCTTC. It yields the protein CASNKPTTGSVYGYTF.

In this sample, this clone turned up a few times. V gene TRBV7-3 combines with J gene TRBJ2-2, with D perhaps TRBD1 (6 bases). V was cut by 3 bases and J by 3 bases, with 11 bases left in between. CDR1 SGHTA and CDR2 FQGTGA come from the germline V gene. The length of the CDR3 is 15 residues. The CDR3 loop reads CASSFSQGYTGELFF. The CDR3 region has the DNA TGTGCCAGCAGCTTCTCCCAGGGGTACACCGGGGAGCTGTTTTTT.

CDR3 amino acids: CASSAGQGPGNEKLFF. CDR3 nucleotides: TGTGCCAGCAGTGCGGGACAGGGCCCGGGTAATGAAAAACTGTTTTTT. The chain employs TRBV2 and TRBJ1-4, with 9 bases that match TRBD1. Germline values: CDR1 SNHLY, CDR2 FYNNEI. The CDR3 contains 16 residues. V trimming: 4 bases; J trimming: 4 bases; junction bases outside the gene matches: 7.

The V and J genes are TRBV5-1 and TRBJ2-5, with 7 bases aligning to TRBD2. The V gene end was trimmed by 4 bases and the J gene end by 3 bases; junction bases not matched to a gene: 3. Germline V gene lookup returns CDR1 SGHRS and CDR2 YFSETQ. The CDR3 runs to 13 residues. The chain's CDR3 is CASSGGVEETQYF. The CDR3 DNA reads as TGCGCCAGCAGCGGGGGGGTTGAAGAGACCCAGTACTTC.

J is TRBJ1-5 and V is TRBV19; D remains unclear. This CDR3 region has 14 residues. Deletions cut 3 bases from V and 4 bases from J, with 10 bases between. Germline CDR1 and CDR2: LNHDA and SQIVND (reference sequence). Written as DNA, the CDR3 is TGTGCCAGTAGTATGGGCAGCTGGAATCAGCCCCAGCATTTT. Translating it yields CASSMGSWNQPQHF.

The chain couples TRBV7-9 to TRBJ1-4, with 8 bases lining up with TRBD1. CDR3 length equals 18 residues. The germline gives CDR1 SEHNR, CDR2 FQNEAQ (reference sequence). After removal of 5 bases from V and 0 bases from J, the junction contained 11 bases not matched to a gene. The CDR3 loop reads CASSVNLRGPTTNEKLFF. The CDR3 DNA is TGTGCCAGCAGCGTTAACCTCAGGGGGCCTACAACTAATGAAAAACTGTTTTTT.

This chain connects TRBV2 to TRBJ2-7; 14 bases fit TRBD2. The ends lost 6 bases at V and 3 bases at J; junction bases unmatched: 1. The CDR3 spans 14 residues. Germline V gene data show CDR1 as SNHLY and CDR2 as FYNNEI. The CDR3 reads CASRGLAGVYEQYF. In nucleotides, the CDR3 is TGTGCCAGCAGGGGACTAGCGGGAGTCTACGAGCAGTACTTC. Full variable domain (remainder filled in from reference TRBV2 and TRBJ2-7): EPEVTQTPSHQVTQMGQEVILRCVPISNHLYFYWYRQILGQKVEFLVSFYNNEISEKSEIFDDQFSVERPDGSNFTLKIRSTKLEDSAMYFCASRGLAGVYEQYFGPGTRLTVT.

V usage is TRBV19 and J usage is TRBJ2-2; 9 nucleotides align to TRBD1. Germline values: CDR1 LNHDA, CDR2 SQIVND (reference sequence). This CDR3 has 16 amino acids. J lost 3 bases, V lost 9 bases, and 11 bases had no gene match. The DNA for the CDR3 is TGTGCCAGCTGGGCCGGGACAGGGACGGACACCGGGGAGCTGTTTTTT. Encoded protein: CASWAGTGTDTGELFF.

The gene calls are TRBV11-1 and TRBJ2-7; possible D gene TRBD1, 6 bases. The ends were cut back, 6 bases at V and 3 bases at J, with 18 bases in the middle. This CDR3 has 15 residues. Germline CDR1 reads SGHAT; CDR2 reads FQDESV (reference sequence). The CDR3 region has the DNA TGTGCCAGCAGTACCACAGGGCTTTGGGACTACGAGCAGTACTTC. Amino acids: CASSTTGLWDYEQYF.

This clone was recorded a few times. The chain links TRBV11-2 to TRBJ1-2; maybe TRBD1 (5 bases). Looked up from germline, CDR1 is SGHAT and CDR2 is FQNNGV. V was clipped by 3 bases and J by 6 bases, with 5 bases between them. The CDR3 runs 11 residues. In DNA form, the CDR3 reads TGTGCCAGCAGCTTCAGGGATGGCTACACCTTC. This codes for CASSFRDGYTF.

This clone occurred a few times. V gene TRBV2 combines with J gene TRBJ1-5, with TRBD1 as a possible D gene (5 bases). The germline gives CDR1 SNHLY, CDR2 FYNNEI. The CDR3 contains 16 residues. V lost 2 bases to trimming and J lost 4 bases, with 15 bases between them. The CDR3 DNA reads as TGTGCCAGCAGTGAACGGTCAGGGCGCCTTAATCAGCCCCAGCATTTT. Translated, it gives CASSERSGRLNQPQHF.

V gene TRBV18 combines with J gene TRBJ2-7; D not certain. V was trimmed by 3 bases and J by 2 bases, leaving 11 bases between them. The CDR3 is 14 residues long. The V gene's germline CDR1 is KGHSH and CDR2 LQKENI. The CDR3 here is CASSPSQDPYEQYF. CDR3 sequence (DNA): TGTGCCAGCTCACCGAGCCAAGATCCCTACGAGCAGTACTTC. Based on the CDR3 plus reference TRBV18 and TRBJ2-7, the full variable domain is NAGVMQNPRHLVRRRGQEARLRCSPMKGHSHVYWYRQLPEEGLKFMVYLQKENIIDESGMPKERFSAEFPKEGPSILRIQQVVRGDSAAYFCASSPSQDPYEQYFGPGTRLTVT.

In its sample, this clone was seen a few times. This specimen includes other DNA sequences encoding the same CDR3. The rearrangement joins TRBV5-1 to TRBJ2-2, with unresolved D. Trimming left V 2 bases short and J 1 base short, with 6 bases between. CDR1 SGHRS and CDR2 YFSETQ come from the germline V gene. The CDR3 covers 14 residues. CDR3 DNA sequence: TGCGCCAGCAGCTTTGCAGGGAACACCGGGGAGCTGTTTTTT. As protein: CASSFAGNTGELFF.